These T cell receptor beta chains were read from a single sample in a study of human thymus T cells. The assay was immunoSEQ multiplex PCR, and TCRdb's table has in-frame clones only and misses some. The table includes about 78,000 clones, 90% to 98% detected once. Source material: thymus tissue. The receptors derive from a boy less than two years old with a congenital heart defect but otherwise immunologically healthy. CDR3s include the opening cysteine and the closing phenylalanine or tryptophan. The D gene is left open where the match is weak. Only some rows state a clone size, as once, few, many or a class for expanded clones.

V gene	J gene	clone size	D gene	CDR3 length	CDR3 protein	CDR3 DNA
TRBV27	TRBJ1-1	-	TRBD1	13	CASSHRGRTEAFF	TGTGCCAGCAGCCACAGGGGGCGAACTGAAGCTTTCTTT
TRBV7-9	TRBJ1-5	-	-	15	CASSFGQHSNQPQHF	TGTGCCAGCAGCTTCGGACAGCATAGCAATCAGCCCCAGCATTTT
TRBV27	TRBJ1-2	-	TRBD1	16	CASSLSRTGPNYGYTF	TGTGCCAGCAGTTTATCAAGGACAGGGCCCAACTATGGCTACACCTTC
TRBV7-2	TRBJ1-5	-	TRBD1	15	CASSSNQGGNQPQHF	TGTGCCAGCAGCTCGAATCAGGGGGGCAATCAGCCCCAGCATTTT
TRBV18	TRBJ2-7	-	-	16	CASSPTSGILRYEQYF	TGTGCCAGCTCTCCGACCTCAGGAATCCTCCGCTACGAGCAGTACTTC
TRBV5-1	TRBJ2-7	-	TRBD2	15	CASSPGTSGTYEQYF	TGCGCCAGCAGCCCTGGGACTAGCGGGACCTACGAGCAGTACTTC
TRBV10-3	TRBJ2-7	-	-	13	CAISDSSSYEQYF	TGTGCCATATCGGACAGCTCCTCCTACGAGCAGTACTTC
TRBV28	TRBJ2-7	once	-	14	CASKVRGLPYEQYF	TGTGCCAGCAAAGTCCGGGGACTGCCCTACGAGCAGTACTTC
TRBV19	TRBJ1-2	once	-	16	CASSMKEGPLNYGYTF	TGTGCCAGTAGTATGAAGGAGGGTCCCCTTAACTATGGCTACACCTTC
TRBV5-1	TRBJ1-4	-	-	13	CASSRLTNEKLFF	TGCGCCAGCAGCCGACTCACTAATGAAAAACTGTTTTTT
TRBV7-3	TRBJ2-4	-	-	16	CASSSDRPPLRDIQYF	TGTGCCAGCAGCTCAGACCGGCCCCCCTTAAGAGACATTCAGTACTTC
TRBV7-2	TRBJ2-5	-	TRBD1	14	CASSSTGGKETQYF	TGTGCCAGCAGCTCGACAGGGGGCAAAGAGACCCAGTACTTC
TRBV7-2	TRBJ2-7	-	-	16	CASSWPGRAPTYEQYF	TGTGCCAGCAGCTGGCCCGGACGAGCCCCTACCTACGAGCAGTACTTC
TRBV6-4	TRBJ2-3	-	TRBD2	17	CASSPGTSGGPTDTQYF	TGTGCCAGCAGTCCCGGGACTAGCGGGGGCCCCACAGATACGCAGTATTTT
TRBV21-1	TRBJ1-1	-	-	13	CASSLLDRLEAFF	TGTGCCAGCAGCCTACTGGACAGACTTGAAGCTTTCTTT
TRBV7-9	TRBJ2-7	once	-	14	CASSFPPRIREQYF	TGTGCCAGCAGCTTTCCGCCTCGAATAAGGGAGCAGTACTTC
TRBV2	TRBJ1-4	-	TRBD1	13	CASSEGQDEKLFF	TGTGCCAGCAGTGAGGGACAGGATGAAAAACTGTTTTTT